This section outlines one T cell receptor (beta chain) sequence together with its context. Measured with immunoSEQ multiplex PCR; TCRdb has only the in-frame clones, and not every one. The sample comprises some 44,000 clones, around 80% of which are singletons, and roughly 0.5% rests with the top ten. The sample belongs to a study of memory CD4+ T cells and cytomegalovirus serostatus. Single viable CD3+CD4+CD8-CD45RO+ cells were sorted as the memory CD4+ T cells. The CDR3 length is 15 residues. The germline CDR1 and CDR2 sequences are SGDLS and YYNGEE. Trimming removed 3 bases at V and 5 bases at J, with 17 bases between.

This TCR was sampled from an adult in good health and CMV-seronegative. What was sequenced was memory CD4+ T cells from blood. This sequence joins TRBV9 and TRBJ1-2; D might be TRBD1 (5 bases). CDR3 in DNA: TGTGCCAGCAGCGAGGGGCAGGCTCGGGGGTATGGCTACACCTTC. Amino acid sequence: CASSEGQARGYGYTF.